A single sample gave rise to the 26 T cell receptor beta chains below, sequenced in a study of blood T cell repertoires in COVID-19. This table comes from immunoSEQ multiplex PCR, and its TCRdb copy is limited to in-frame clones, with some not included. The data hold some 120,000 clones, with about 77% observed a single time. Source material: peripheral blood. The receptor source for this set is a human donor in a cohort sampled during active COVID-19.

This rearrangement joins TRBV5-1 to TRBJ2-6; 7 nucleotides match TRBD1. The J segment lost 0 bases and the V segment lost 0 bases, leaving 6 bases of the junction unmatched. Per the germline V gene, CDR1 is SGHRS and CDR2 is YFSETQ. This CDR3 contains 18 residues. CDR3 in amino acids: CASSLEGQRRSGANVLTF. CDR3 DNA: TGCGCCAGCAGCTTGGAGGGACAGCGTCGCTCTGGGGCCAACGTCCTGACTTTC.

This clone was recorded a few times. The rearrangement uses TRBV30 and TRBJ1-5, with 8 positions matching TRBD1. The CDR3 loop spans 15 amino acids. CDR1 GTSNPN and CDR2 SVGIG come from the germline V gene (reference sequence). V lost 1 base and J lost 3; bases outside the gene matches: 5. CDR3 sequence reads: CAWSGRTGPNQPQHF. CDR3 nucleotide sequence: TGTGCCTGGAGTGGTCGGACAGGGCCCAATCAGCCCCAGCATTTT.

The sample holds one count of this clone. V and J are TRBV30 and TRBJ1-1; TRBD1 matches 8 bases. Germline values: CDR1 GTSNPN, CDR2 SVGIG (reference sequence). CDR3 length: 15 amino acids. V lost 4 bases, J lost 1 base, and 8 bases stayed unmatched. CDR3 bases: TGTGCCTGGAAAGACAGGGGCGGATCGAACACTGAAGCTTTCTTT. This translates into CAWKDRGGSNTEAFF.

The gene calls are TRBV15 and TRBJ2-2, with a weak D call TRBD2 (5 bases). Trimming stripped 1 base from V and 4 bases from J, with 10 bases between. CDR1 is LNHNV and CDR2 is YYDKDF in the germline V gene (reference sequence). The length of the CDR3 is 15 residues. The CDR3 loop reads CATSRVQGGTGELFF. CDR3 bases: TGTGCCACCAGCAGAGTGCAAGGAGGCACCGGGGAGCTGTTTTTT.

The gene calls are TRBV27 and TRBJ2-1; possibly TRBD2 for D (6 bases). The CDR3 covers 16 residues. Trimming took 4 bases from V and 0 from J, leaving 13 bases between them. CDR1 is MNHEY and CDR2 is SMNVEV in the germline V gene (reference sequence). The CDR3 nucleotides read TGTGCCAGCAGTTATTGGGGGGAGAGCTCCTACAATGAGCAGTTCTTC. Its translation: CASSYWGESSYNEQFF.

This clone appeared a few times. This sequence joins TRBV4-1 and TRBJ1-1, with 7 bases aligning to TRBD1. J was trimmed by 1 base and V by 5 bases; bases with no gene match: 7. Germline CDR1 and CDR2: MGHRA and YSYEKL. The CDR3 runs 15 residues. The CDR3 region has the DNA TGCGCCAGCAGCGCGAGCCAGGGGGAGAACACTGAAGCTTTCTTT. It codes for CASSASQGENTEAFF.

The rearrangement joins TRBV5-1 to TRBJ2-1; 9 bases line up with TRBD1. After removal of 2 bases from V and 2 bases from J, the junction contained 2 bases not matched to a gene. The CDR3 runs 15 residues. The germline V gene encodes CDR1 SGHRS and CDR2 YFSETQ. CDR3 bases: TGCGCCAGCAGCTTTAGGGACAGGGCCTACAATGAGCAGTTCTTC. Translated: CASSFRDRAYNEQFF.

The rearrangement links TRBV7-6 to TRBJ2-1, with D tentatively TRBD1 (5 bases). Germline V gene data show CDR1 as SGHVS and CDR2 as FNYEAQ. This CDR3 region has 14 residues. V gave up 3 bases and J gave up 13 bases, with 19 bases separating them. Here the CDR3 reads CASSLGVGALSQFF. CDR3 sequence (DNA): TGTGCCAGCAGCTTGGGCGTTGGGGCCCTTAGTCAGTTCTTC.

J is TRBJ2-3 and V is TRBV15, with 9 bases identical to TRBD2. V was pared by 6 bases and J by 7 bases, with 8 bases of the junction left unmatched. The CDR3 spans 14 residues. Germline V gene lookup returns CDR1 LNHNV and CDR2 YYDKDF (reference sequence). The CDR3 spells CATRGSGRVYTQYF. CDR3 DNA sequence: TGTGCCACCAGAGGTAGCGGGAGAGTATATACGCAGTATTTT.

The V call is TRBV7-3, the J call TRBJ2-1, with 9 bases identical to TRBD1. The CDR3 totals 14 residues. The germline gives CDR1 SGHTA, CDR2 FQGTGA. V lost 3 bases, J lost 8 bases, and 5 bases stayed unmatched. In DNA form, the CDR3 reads TGTGCCAGCAGCTTGGACAGGGGCGGCGATGAGCAGTTCTTC. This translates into CASSLDRGGDEQFF.

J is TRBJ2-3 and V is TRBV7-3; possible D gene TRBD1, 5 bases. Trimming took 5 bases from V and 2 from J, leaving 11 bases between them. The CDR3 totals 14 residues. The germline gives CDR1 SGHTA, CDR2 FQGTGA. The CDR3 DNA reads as TGTGCCAGCAGCCCTAGACAGACCACAGATACGCAGTATTTT. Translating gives CASSPRQTTDTQYF.

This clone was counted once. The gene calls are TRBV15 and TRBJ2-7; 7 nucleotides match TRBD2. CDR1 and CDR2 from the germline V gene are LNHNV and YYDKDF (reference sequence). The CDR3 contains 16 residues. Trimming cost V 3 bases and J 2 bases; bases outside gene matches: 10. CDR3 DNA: TGTGCCACCAGCAGCGACCTAGCGGATTCGACCTACGAGCAGTACTTC. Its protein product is CATSSDLADSTYEQYF.

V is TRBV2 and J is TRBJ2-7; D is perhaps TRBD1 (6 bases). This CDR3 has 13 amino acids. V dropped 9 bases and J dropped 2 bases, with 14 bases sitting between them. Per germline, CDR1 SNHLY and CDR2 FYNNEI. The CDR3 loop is CASYRDTPYEQYF. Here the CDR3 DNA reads TGTGCCAGTTACCGGGACACCCCCTACGAGCAGTACTTC.

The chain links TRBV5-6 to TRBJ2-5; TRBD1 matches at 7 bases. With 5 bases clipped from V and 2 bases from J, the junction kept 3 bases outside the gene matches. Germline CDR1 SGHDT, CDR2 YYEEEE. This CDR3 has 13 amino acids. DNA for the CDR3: TGTGCCAGCAGATGGACAGGACAAGAGACCCAGTACTTC. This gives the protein CASRWTGQETQYF.

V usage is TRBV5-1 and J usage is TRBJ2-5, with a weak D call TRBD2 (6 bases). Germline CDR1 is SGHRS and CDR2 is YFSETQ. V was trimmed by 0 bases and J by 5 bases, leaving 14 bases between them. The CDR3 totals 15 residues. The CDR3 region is CASSLEGLEGETQYF. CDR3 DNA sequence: TGCGCCAGCAGCTTGGAGGGGCTGGAGGGGGAGACCCAGTACTTC. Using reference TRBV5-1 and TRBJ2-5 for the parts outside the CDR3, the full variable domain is KAGVTQTPRYLIKTRGQQVTLSCSPISGHRSVSWYQQTPGQGLQFLFEYFSETQRNKGNFPGRFSGRQFSNSRSEMNVSTLELGDSALYLCASSLEGLEGETQYFGPGTRLLVL.

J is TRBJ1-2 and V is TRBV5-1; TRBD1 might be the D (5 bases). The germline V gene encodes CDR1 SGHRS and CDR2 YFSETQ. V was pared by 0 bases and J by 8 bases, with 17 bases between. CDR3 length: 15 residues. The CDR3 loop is CASSLVQAEQGGYTF. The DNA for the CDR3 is TGCGCCAGCAGCTTGGTACAGGCCGAACAAGGGGGCTACACCTTC. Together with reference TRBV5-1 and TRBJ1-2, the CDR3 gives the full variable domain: KAGVTQTPRYLIKTRGQQVTLSCSPISGHRSVSWYQQTPGQGLQFLFEYFSETQRNKGNFPGRFSGRQFSNSRSEMNVSTLELGDSALYLCASSLVQAEQGGYTFGSGTRLTVV.

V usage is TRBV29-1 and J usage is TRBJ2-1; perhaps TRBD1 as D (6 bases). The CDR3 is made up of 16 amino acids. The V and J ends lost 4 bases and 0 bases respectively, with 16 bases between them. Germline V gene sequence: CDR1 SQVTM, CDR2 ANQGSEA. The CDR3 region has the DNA TGCAGCGTTGGGGTCAGGGGATTCTTCTCCTACAATGAGCAGTTCTTC. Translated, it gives CSVGVRGFFSYNEQFF.

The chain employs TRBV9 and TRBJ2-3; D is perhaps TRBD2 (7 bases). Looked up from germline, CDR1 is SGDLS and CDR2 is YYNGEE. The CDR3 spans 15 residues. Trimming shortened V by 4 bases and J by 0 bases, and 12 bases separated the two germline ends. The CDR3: CASSKGGTSTDTQYF. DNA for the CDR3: TGTGCCAGCAGCAAGGGGGGGACTAGCACAGATACGCAGTATTTT.

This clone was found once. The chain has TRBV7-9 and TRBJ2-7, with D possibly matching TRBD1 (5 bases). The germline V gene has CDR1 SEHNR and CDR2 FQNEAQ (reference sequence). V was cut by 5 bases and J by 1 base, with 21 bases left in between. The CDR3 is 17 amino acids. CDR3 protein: CASSPNWGTDVSYEQYF. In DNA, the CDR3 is TGTGCCAGCAGCCCTAATTGGGGCACTGATGTATCCTACGAGCAGTACTTC.

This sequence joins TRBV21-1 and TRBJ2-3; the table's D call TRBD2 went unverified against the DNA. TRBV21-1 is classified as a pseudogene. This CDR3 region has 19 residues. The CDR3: CASRKREGLAGLSTDTQYF. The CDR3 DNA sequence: TGTGCCAGCAGGAAAAGGGAGGGACTAGCGGGTCTTAGCACAGATACGCAGTATTTT.

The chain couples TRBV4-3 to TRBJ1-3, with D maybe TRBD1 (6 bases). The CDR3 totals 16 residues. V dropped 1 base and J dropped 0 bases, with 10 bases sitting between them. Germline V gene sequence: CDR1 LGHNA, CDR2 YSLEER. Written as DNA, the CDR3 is TGCGCCAGCAGCCAAGTAGGGGGAAGCTCTGGAAACACCATATATTTT. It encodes CASSQVGGSSGNTIYF.

CDR3 residues: CASSLWDRTNPEAFF. The CDR3 DNA is TGTGCCAGCAGTTTATGGGACAGAACTAACCCTGAAGCTTTCTTT. This chain joins TRBV28 and TRBJ1-1; tentatively, D is TRBD1 (6 bases). Trimming stripped 0 bases from V and 6 bases from J, with 14 bases between. The length of the CDR3 is 15 residues. The germline gives CDR1 MDHEN, CDR2 SYDVKM.

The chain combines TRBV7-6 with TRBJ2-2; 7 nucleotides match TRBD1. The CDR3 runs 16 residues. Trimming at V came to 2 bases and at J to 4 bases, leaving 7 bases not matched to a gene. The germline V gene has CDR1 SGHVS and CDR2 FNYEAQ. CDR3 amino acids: CASSLIRGPGTGELFF. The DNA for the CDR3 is TGTGCCAGCAGCTTAATTAGGGGGCCCGGCACCGGGGAGCTGTTTTTT. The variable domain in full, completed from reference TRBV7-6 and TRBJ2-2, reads GAGVSQSPRYKVTKRGQDVALRCDPISGHVSLYWYRQALGQGPEFLTYFNYEAQQDKSGLPNDRFSAERPEGSISTLTIQRTEQRDSAMYRCASSLIRGPGTGELFFGEGSRLTVL.

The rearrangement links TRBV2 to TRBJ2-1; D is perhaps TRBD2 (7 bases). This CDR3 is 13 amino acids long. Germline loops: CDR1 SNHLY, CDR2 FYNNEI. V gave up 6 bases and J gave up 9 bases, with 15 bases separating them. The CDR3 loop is CASSRGGGGEQFF. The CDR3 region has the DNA TGTGCCAGCAGCCGTGGAGGGGGGGGTGAGCAGTTCTTC.

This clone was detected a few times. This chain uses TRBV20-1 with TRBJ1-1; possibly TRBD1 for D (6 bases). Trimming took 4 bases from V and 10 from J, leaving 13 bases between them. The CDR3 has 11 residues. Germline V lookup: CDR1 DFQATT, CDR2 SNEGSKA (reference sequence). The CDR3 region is CSATQGVRAFF. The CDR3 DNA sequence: TGCAGTGCTACACAGGGTGTGAGAGCTTTCTTT.

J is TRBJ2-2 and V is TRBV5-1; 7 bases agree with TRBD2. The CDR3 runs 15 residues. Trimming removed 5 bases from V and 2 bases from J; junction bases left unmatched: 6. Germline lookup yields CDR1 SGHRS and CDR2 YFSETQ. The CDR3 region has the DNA TGCGCCAGCAGACAGCCGGGACTAAACACCGGGGAGCTGTTTTTT. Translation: CASRQPGLNTGELFF.